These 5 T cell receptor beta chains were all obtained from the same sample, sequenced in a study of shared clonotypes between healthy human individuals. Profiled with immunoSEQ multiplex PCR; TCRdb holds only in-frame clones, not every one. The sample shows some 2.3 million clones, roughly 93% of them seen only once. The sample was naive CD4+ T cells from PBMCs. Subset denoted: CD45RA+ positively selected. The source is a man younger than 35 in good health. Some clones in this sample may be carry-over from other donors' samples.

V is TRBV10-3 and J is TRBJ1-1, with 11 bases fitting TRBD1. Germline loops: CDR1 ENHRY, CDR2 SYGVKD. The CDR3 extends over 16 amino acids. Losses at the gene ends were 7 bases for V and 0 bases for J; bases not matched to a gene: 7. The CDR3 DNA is TGTGCCATCACCCCGGGACAGGGGGGAATGAACACTGAAGCTTTCTTT. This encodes CAITPGQGGMNTEAFF.

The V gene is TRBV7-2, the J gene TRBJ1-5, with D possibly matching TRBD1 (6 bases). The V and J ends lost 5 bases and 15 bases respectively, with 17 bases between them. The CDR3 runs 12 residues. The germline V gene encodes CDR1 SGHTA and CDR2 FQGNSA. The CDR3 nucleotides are TGTGCCAGCAGCCTCCCAGGGGCCCCTCCGCATTTT. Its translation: CASSLPGAPPHF. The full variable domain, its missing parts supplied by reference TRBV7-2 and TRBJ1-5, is GAGVSQSPSNKVTEKGKDVELRCDPISGHTALYWYRQSLGQGLEFLIYFQGNSAPDKSGLPSDRFSAERTGGSVSTLTIQRTQQEDSAVYLCASSLPGAPPHFGDGTRLSIL.

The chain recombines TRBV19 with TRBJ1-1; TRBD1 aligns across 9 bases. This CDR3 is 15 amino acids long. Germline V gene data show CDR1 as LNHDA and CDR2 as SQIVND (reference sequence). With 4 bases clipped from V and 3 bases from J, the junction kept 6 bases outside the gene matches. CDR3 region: CASSKQGAVDTEAFF. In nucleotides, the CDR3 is TGTGCCAGTAGTAAACAGGGGGCTGTGGACACTGAAGCTTTCTTT.

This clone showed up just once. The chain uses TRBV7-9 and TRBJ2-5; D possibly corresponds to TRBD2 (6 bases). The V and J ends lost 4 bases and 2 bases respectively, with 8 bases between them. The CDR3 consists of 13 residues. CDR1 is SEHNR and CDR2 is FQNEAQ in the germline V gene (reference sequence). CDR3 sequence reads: CASSWRGQETQYF. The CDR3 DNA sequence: TGTGCCAGCAGCTGGAGGGGACAAGAGACCCAGTACTTC.

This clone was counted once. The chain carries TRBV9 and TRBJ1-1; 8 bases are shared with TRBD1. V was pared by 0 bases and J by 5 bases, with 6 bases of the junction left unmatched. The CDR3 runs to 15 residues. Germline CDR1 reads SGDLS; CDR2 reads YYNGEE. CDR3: CASSVDGQGRTEAFF. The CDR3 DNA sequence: TGTGCCAGCAGCGTAGACGGACAGGGACGAACTGAAGCTTTCTTT. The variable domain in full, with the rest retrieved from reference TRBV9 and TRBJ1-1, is DSGVTQTPKHLITATGQRVTLRCSPRSGDLSVYWYQQSLDQGLQFLIQYYNGEERAKGNILERFSAQQFPDLHSELNLSSLELGDSALYFCASSVDGQGRTEAFFGQGTRLTVV.